This T cell receptor beta chain was obtained from a study of cytomegalovirus exposure and HLA in healthy donors (dated by TCRdb to about 2017). With respect to the entire study: An earlier analysis of several hundred of the donors reported 250 to 350 Gb of sequence data and 117 million unique TCR beta sequences from 150 million to 200 million T cells. An early release covering about 600 HLA-typed donors comprised around 300 gigabases of sequencing data and approximately 80 million unique TCR sequences. Among the 398 genotyped donors, around 81% belonged to the genetic ancestry cluster associated with self-reported Caucasian donors. The aim of the study was to test whether cataloging public T cell receptors could identify signatures of past pathogen exposure. The study profiled the T cell repertoires of about 640 subjects by immunosequencing and related them to cytomegalovirus serostatus. A separate validation cohort of more than 100 different subjects was used in addition to the 666-subject first cohort. To predict cytomegalovirus infection status, the study brought together high-throughput TCR immunosequencing, statistical association of individual TCRs with disease status, and machine learning. In a later analysis, previously published TCR beta repertoires from 600 to 850 donors were re-analyzed and high-resolution HLA genotyping was added so that TCR occurrence patterns could be studied. Rather than using new phenotypic data, the later analysis identified candidate immune exposures from TCR beta sequences and from how often those sequences occurred across donors. An earlier analysis of approximately 500 of the donors applied high-throughput TCR beta sequencing to assess whether each TCR beta V gene segment acted as functional or pseudogenic. Donor age, sex, ethnicity and CMV serostatus were compiled together with the repertoire data. In a later genetic analysis, genome-wide SNP genotypes for about three fifths of the roughly 670 donors were used, and that subset was treated as a discovery cohort. All discovery cohort repertoires had been generated using a single sequencing platform. Class I and class II HLA loci were covered by the typing at four-digit resolution. Typing coverage differed by locus: A, B, C, DRB1 and DQB1 were typed in about 629-640 donors, DQA1 in approximately 520, DPA1 in some 610, and DPB1 in about 450. Four or five DR-DQ haplotypes were handled as single units for association and clustering because linkage in the cohort was strong. Among over 350 genotyped donors of the cohort, an average of about 240,000 unique TCR beta nucleotide sequences were sequenced per donor, 15% to 20% of them non-productive. What the work shows at the level of the full study, not this receptor alone: Across donors, most TCR sequences were observed very rarely, whereas some public TCRs were present in many individuals. Cytomegalovirus status was reported to be diagnosed by the classifier with high specificity and sensitivity in both the original and validation cohorts. Most CMV-associated TCR beta chains appeared to be HLA-restricted in a later analysis, and the HLA associations seemed to be driven largely by CMV exposure. In a later analysis, HLA-associated TCR beta chains showed more clonal expansion and lower generation probabilities than non-associated chains that were equally common. V-gene and J-gene trimming of TCR beta chains was associated with a missense DCLRE1C variant in a later genetic analysis, and the association was replicated in an independent cohort. In the study, approximately 160 TCR beta chains were listed as associated with cytomegalovirus. The earlier analysis of approximately 560 of the donors excluded roughly 16 rarely observed V segments, including chromosome 9 orphons, because counts were too low. According to a later analysis, parvovirus B19, influenza, CMV and Epstein-Barr virus appeared linked to several top co-occurrence clusters. HLA typing was unavailable for some donors at each locus, so association tests used only the typed subset. In an earlier analysis of about 540 of the donors, most TCR beta V segments were observed in productive rearrangements about 87% or about 30% of the time, broadly matching IMGT annotations. For the cohort, immune exposure information was limited to CMV serostatus. Correlated functional status among segregating V segments might be attributable to linkage disequilibrium, but an unknown experimental factor could not be ruled out. It was suggested by the authors that the approach could potentially be generalized to other disease states and immunological phenotypes. The presence/absence analyses assumed that sequencing depth was roughly uniform across donors, and that assumption may not be true. Some IMGT-functional V segments, including TRBV6-2 and TRBV6-3, could not be told apart with the 87-base-pair reads, so those segments were excluded. A further reported finding was that TCR beta sequences accurately predicted the HLA-A and HLA-B alleles for most subjects in the first cohort. A later analysis associated roughly 17,000 TCR beta sequences with specific HLA alleles at a false discovery rate of 0.05. A few of the identified cytomegalovirus-associated TCR beta chains were confirmed in vitro to be specific for cytomegalovirus antigens. A later genetic analysis reported fewer N-insertions in productive TCRs among donors in an Asian-associated ancestry cluster than the roughly 700-donor mean. The sequencing pipeline was judged likely to have produced a cluster of highly shared sequence variants as a technical artifact. Strong co-occurrence of HLA alleles, especially DR and DQ, made assigning TCR associations to individual alleles difficult. This cohort had only TCR beta chains sequenced, and the lack of alpha or paired-chain data limited which features could be detected. A later analysis found that TCR association rates varied across HLA loci, with DRB1 alleles showing the most associated TCRs and HLA-C alleles the fewest.

In total, 630 or so healthy bone marrow donors made up the cohort. All cohort members were sampled while nominally healthy, although unrecorded immune exposures were likely present. The donor was CMV seropositive and belonged to the group of more than 250 seropositive cohort members. Every donor gave a peripheral blood sample, and the peripheral blood mononuclear cells from that sample were used for TCR beta sequencing. The Qiagen DNeasy Blood Extraction Kit was used to extract genomic DNA from the blood cell samples. CDR1 GTSNPN and CDR2 SVGIG were looked up in the germline V gene (reference sequence). The CDR3 spans 14 residues, from the cysteine through the phenylalanine. Just CDR3 DNA is preserved here, 42 bases in frame from base 1. The junction shows trimming of 1 base on V and 7 bases on J, plus 17 bases between the germline ends. This clone was seen more than once but under ten times. This clone's antigen is unknown. Base qualities were left out, and no much larger clone turns up one base away.

Library prep was done by the immunoSEQ multiplex PCR assay. For the multiplex PCR, a mixture combining 60 forward primers for TCR Vbeta segments and 13 reverse primers for TCR Jbeta segments was used. The CDR3 region of rearranged TCR beta genes was amplified from genomic DNA by a multiplex PCR assay. The Illumina HiSeq System was used to sequence the amplified TCR beta libraries as 87-base-pair reads. The original methods were these. In a later analysis, tens of millions of unique TCR beta chains were counted across the 666 repertoires, and around 10 million of these chains were shared by at least two donors. Raw reads were error-corrected and collapsed into unique sequences with a nearest-neighbor algorithm that merged closely related sequences to remove PCR and sequencing errors. V, D and J gene segments were assigned by aligning CDR3 sequences to IMGT reference sequences. For a sequence to be retained, at least a six-nucleotide match to both a V gene segment and a J gene segment was required. A rearrangement counted as productive if the CDR3 had no stop codons and remained in frame with V and J, and every other rearrangement counted as non-productive. Following IMGT convention, CDR3 was defined as the stretch from the second conserved V-encoded cysteine to the conserved J-encoded phenylalanine. The earlier analysis of some 580 of the donors excluded any sequence lacking an unambiguous match to a single V gene segment. In an earlier analysis of almost 600 of the donors, a V segment was called functional when productive rearrangements were above 56.7%, and segregating when the standard deviation between donors exceeded 5%. A statistical classification framework was built to diagnose cytomegalovirus status from the catalog of TCR beta chain sequences. In a later analysis, V and J genes were assigned by comparing TCR nucleotide sequences against IMGT/GENE-DB human TR gene sequences. The TCRdist pipeline was used in a later analysis to assign CDR3 sequences and most-parsimonious VDJ recombination scenarios. A later analysis defined each TCR beta chain by its CDR3 amino acid sequence plus V-gene family, and excluded reads lacking a unique V-gene family. A later analysis removed 592 highly shared, low-generation-probability nucleotide sequences to deal with suspected cross-contamination and a sequencing artifact. A later analysis calculated a clonal expansion index for each public chain from normalized within-repertoire ranks of inferred template counts. In a later analysis, generation probabilities were computed using a VDJ recombination model fitted to out-of-frame rearrangements, and the results were checked against IGoR. In a later analysis, hypergeometric tests were used to score TCR-TCR, TCR-HLA and TCR-CMV co-occurrence, with a repertoire-size bias correction applied to TCR pairs. False discovery rates were estimated in a later analysis by permuting HLA or CMV assignments 20 times. In a later analysis, co-occurring TCRs were grouped with DBSCAN, and TCRdist sequence similarity was added when clustering was performed within HLA-allele-positive subsets. Repertoires with fewer than 30,000 or more than 120,000 public chains were left out of co-occurrence clustering, as were five repertoires with anomalous nucleotide sharing. Sourced from immuneACCESS, this table was stored by TCRdb with only in-frame sequences that have V and J called. A share of the clones is absent; for the studies checked, an unresolved V gene accounts for under half, and the remainder has no known explanation. That table is the source of V, J and clone size, and D and trimming were worked out from the DNA. The sample table records about 130,000 clones; 10% to 13% of these occur just once. The ten most abundant clones make up 4% to 5% of the sample.

The sequence was collected from a woman aged 18-35 years in good health and CMV-seropositive. Recombination connected TRBV30 to TRBJ2-7, with an unclear D gene assignment. Material for sequencing was PBMCs. The nucleotides read TGTGCCTGGAGTGCAAATTATAGCCCGCGGGAGCAGTACTTC. Translation gives CAWSANYSPREQYF.